The present entry profiles one TCR beta chain with its context. The antigen remains undetermined. The CDR3 contains 16 residues. Trimming took off 1 base at V and 0 bases at J, with 11 bases between the two ends. From germline, CDR1 is SGHAT and CDR2 FQNNGV. Regions amplified from RNA transcripts were the TCR beta CDR3 regions. The primer set for the first-round RT-PCR of the TCR CDR3 was HTBI. TCRdb itself ran the multiplex PCR reads through MiXCR, one entry per CDR3 protein. The sample has roughly 350,000 distinct CDR3 sequences, approximately 15% seen once; the top ten hold around 23%. Stable disease denoted Graves' hyperthyroidism without ophthalmopathy progression within 18 months. The patients, who ranged from 18 to 65 in age, presented with newly diagnosed hyperthyroidism lasting under 2 months. This record comes from a study of T cells in Graves' hyperthyroidism and ophthalmopathy. General study findings and limits: Ophthalmopathy, as predicted by the model, came a median around 7 months after the prediction.

The genes are TRBV11-2 and TRBJ2-3, with TRBD2 as a possible D gene (6 bases). This TCR was recovered from a woman aged 30 to 39 with Graves' hyperthyroidism. The sample consisted of blood. DNA for the CDR3: TGTGCCAGCAGCTTAGGGGAGCGGGCTAGCACAGATACGCAGTATTTT. Protein sequence: CASSLGERASTDTQYF.